The next 32 T cell receptor beta chains were all read from a single sample in a study of blood T cell repertoires in COVID-19 (TCRdb year 2020). Preparation of the library involved the immunoSEQ multiplex PCR assay. TCRdb obtained this table from immuneACCESS and retained in-frame rearrangements with V and J assigned. These tables miss some clones; where compared with another copy, unresolved V genes account for less than half of the shortfall, and the remainder is unexplained. A total of some 300,000 clones appear in this sample, approximately 90% of them only once. The top ten clonotypes cover around 2% of the sample. The specimen sequenced was PBMCs or T cells enriched from blood (not recorded which). These receptors came from a woman aged 55-75 years in a cohort exposed to, infected with or recovered from COVID-19 (not recorded which).

This CDR3 is CASSLAGSYGYTF. CDR3 nucleotides: TGCGCCAGCAGCTTGGCGGGGTCCTATGGCTACACCTTC. The chain joins TRBV5-1 to TRBJ1-2; D gene ambiguous. Germline loops: CDR1 SGHRS, CDR2 YFSETQ. Trimming removed 0 bases from V and 4 bases from J, with 7 bases in between. The CDR3 runs to 13 residues.

The chain carries TRBV18 and TRBJ1-5; D remains ambiguous. CDR3 length: 16 amino acids. Germline loops: CDR1 KGHSH, CDR2 LQKENI. The V end lost 0 bases, the J end lost 7 bases, and 16 bases lay between the germline ends. The chain's CDR3 is CASSPPISGYEQPQHF. DNA for the CDR3: TGTGCCAGCTCACCACCGATATCCGGGTACGAACAGCCCCAGCATTTT.

J is TRBJ1-2 and V is TRBV30; D gene unclear. The CDR3 is 13 residues long. Trimming stripped 5 bases from V and 6 bases from J, with 16 bases between. Germline CDR1 GTSNPN, CDR2 SVGIG (reference sequence). In DNA form, the CDR3 reads TGTGCCTGGTCTGATTTGGGGAGAAATGGCTACACCTTC. Translating gives CAWSDLGRNGYTF.

The genes are TRBV27 and TRBJ1-3; TRBD1 aligns across 10 bases. Per the germline V gene, CDR1 is MNHEY and CDR2 is SMNVEV (reference sequence). After removal of 6 bases from V and 4 bases from J, the junction contained 3 bases not matched to a gene. This CDR3 comprises 14 residues. CDR3 nucleotides: TGTGCCAGCAGGGGACAGGGGAACGGAAACACCATATATTTT. Translating it yields CASRGQGNGNTIYF.

The chain recombines TRBV6-4 with TRBJ2-3; 8 nucleotides line up with TRBD2. The V and J ends lost 6 bases and 5 bases, in that order; junction bases with no gene match: 7. This CDR3 contains 14 residues. Germline CDR1 reads MRHNA; CDR2 reads SNTAGT. The CDR3 loop is CASSGAGVEDTQYF. CDR3 DNA: TGTGCCAGCAGCGGAGCGGGAGTGGAAGATACGCAGTATTTT.

The rearrangement links TRBV28 to TRBJ2-3; TRBD1 matches 9 bases. Germline trimming cut 4 bases from V and 4 bases from J; bases unmatched to any gene: 3. Germline CDR1 reads MDHEN; CDR2 reads SYDVKM. The CDR3 runs 14 residues. The CDR3 region has the DNA TGTGCCAGCAGTTGGACAGGGGAGCCAGATACGCAGTATTTT. The encoded protein is CASSWTGEPDTQYF.

This clone appeared a few times. The V and J genes are TRBV4-3 and TRBJ2-7; 8 bases line up with TRBD1. This CDR3 has 15 amino acids. Germline V CDR1 and CDR2: LGHNA, YSLEER. After removal of 1 base from V and 6 bases from J, the junction contained 8 bases not matched to a gene. CDR3 sequence (DNA): TGCGCCAGCAGCCAAGTCCTCCAGGGGGCTTCCGAGCAGTACTTC. Translated: CASSQVLQGASEQYF.

The V and J genes are TRBV7-3 and TRBJ2-7; possible D gene TRBD1, 5 bases. Trimming removed 5 bases at V and 3 bases at J, with 11 bases between. The length of the CDR3 is 13 residues. CDR1 SGHTA and CDR2 FQGTGA come from the germline V gene. This CDR3 reads CASSQGLGYEQYF. The CDR3 bases are TGTGCCAGCAGCCAGGGATTGGGCTACGAGCAGTACTTC.

The chain links TRBV7-8 to TRBJ1-1, with D possibly matching TRBD1 (6 bases). V was cut by 1 base and J by 1 base, with 13 bases left in between. Germline V gene lookup returns CDR1 SGHVS and CDR2 FQNEAQ. The CDR3 length is 16 residues. This CDR3 reads CASSLGGGGRNTEAFF. DNA for the CDR3: TGTGCCAGCAGCTTAGGTGGGGGGGGGCGGAACACTGAAGCTTTCTTT.

The V and J genes are TRBV5-4 and TRBJ2-1, with 8 bases lining up with TRBD2. V gave up 3 bases and J gave up 14 bases; unmatched junction bases: 13. Germline lookup yields CDR1 SGHNT and CDR2 YYREEE (reference sequence). CDR3 length equals 14 residues. Written as DNA, the CDR3 is TGTGCCAGCAGCTCGCCCAGCCAGCGGGAGAGGGAGTTCTTC. Protein product: CASSSPSQREREFF.

This sequence joins TRBV4-1 and TRBJ1-1; TRBD1 aligns across 8 bases. Germline trimming cut 4 bases from V and 4 bases from J; bases unmatched to any gene: 5. The CDR3 runs 14 residues. The germline V gene has CDR1 MGHRA and CDR2 YSYEKL. DNA of the CDR3: TGCGCCAGCAGCCTCTTACAGGGGGGCACTGAAGCTTTCTTT. Protein product: CASSLLQGGTEAFF.

Here the CDR3 reads CASSPVGQRNTGELFF. DNA for the CDR3: TGTGCCAGCTCACCAGTTGGACAGCGGAACACCGGGGAGCTGTTTTTT. This chain uses TRBV18 with TRBJ2-2, with D perhaps matching TRBD1 (6 bases). The CDR3 is 16 residues long. Per germline, CDR1 KGHSH and CDR2 LQKENI. V was pared by 2 bases and J by 1 base, with 11 bases between.

The chain joins TRBV2 to TRBJ1-5; D unclear. The CDR3 covers 15 residues. Germline CDR1 is SNHLY and CDR2 is FYNNEI. The V gene lost 3 bases and the J gene lost 4 bases, with 13 bases spanning the gap. The CDR3 DNA is TGTGCCAGCAGTGACAACAGCCTTGGGAATCAGCCCCAGCATTTT. Translated: CASSDNSLGNQPQHF.

In DNA, the CDR3 is TGTGCCAGCTCAGGACTAGCGGGAGTCCCCTACGAGCAGTACTTC. Its protein is CASSGLAGVPYEQYF. J is TRBJ2-7 and V is TRBV18; the match to TRBD2 covers 13 bases. V gave up 5 bases and J gave up 2 bases; unmatched junction bases: 3. The germline V gene has CDR1 KGHSH and CDR2 LQKENI. CDR3 size: 15 residues.

The rearrangement joins TRBV6-4 to TRBJ2-2; 10 bases match TRBD1. The CDR3 sequence is 14 residues long. V lost 6 bases and J lost 7; bases outside the gene matches: 5. The germline V gene encodes CDR1 MRHNA and CDR2 SNTAGT. CDR3 nucleotides: TGTGCCAGCAGGACAGGGGGCGATAGCGGGGAGCTGTTTTTT. It specifies CASRTGGDSGELFF.

The table lists this clone with a few counts. V and J are TRBV7-9 and TRBJ1-1; D gene uncertain. The germline gives CDR1 SEHNR, CDR2 FQNEAQ (reference sequence). CDR3 length: 11 residues. V gave up 1 base and J gave up 8 bases, with 5 bases separating them. The CDR3 coding sequence is TGTGCCAGCAGCTTAGGCCAGGAAGCTTTCTTT. This gives the protein CASSLGQEAFF.

This clone was counted only a few times. This rearrangement joins TRBV7-3 to TRBJ1-3; 7 bases map to TRBD1. This CDR3 has 17 amino acids. In germline, CDR1 is SGHTA, CDR2 FQGTGA. After removal of 2 bases from V and 1 base from J, the junction contained 8 bases not matched to a gene. CDR3 protein: CASSLGGPGQSGNTIYF. The CDR3 bases are TGTGCCAGCAGCTTAGGTGGCCCGGGACAGTCTGGAAACACCATATATTTT. The variable domain in full, completed from reference TRBV7-3 and TRBJ1-3, reads GAGVSQTPSNKVTEKGKYVELRCDPISGHTALYWYRQSLGQGPEFLIYFQGTGAADDSGLPNDRFFAVRPEGSVSTLKIQRTERGDSAVYLCASSLGGPGQSGNTIYFGEGSWLTVV.

V usage is TRBV7-3 and J usage is TRBJ2-7, with a weak D call TRBD1 (6 bases). Per the germline V gene, CDR1 is SGHTA and CDR2 is FQGTGA. V shed 3 bases and J shed 6 bases, with 12 bases lying between them. The CDR3 has 13 amino acids. This CDR3 is CASSLTGQSEQYF. CDR3 coding DNA: TGTGCCAGCAGCTTGACAGGACAGTCCGAGCAGTACTTC.

This clone appeared once. The CDR3 sequence is CASSQMLAPNEQYF. The CDR3 nucleotides are TGCGCCAGCAGCCAAATGCTAGCCCCTAACGAGCAGTACTTC. This chain joins TRBV4-1 and TRBJ2-7; D is perhaps TRBD2 (5 bases). Germline CDR1 MGHRA, CDR2 YSYEKL. V was pared by 2 bases and J by 5 bases, with 13 bases between. This CDR3 has 14 residues.

The rearrangement links TRBV15 to TRBJ1-1; D possibly corresponds to TRBD1 (5 bases). Trimming left V 1 base short and J 5 bases short, with 14 bases between. The length of the CDR3 is 15 residues. Germline loops: CDR1 LNHNV, CDR2 YYDKDF (reference sequence). Here the CDR3 reads CATSRAAGVGTEAFF. The CDR3 nucleotides read TGTGCCACCAGCAGAGCGGCGGGGGTTGGTACTGAAGCTTTCTTT.

The J gene is TRBJ1-6, the V gene TRBV27; 8 bases align to TRBD1. There are 15 residues in the CDR3. Germline V lookup: CDR1 MNHEY, CDR2 SMNVEV (reference sequence). The V segment lost 4 bases and the J segment 9 bases; nucleotides outside the gene matches: 8. The CDR3 nucleotides are TGTGCCAGCAGTTGGGGACAGGCCCGTAGTTCACCCCTCCACTTT. It translates to CASSWGQARSSPLHF.

The CDR3 loop is CASSGEGGTDTQYF. The CDR3 bases are TGTGCCAGCAGCGGGGAGGGAGGAACCGATACGCAGTATTTT. J is TRBJ2-3 and V is TRBV6-5, with TRBD2 identical over 7 bases. Per the germline V gene, CDR1 is MNHEY and CDR2 is SVGAGI. The CDR3 loop spans 14 amino acids. The junction had 9 bases not matched to a gene; V was cut back by 6 bases and J by 6 bases.

The chain recombines TRBV3-1 (or the pseudogene TRBV3-2) with TRBJ2-2; TRBD1 matches 7 bases. The CDR3 runs 14 residues. With V trimmed by 6 bases and J by 6 bases, 7 bases remained unmatched. Looked up from germline, CDR1 is LGHDT and CDR2 is YNNKEL (reference sequence). The CDR3 DNA sequence: TGTGCCAGCAGTCGACAGGGAAAGGCCGGGGAGCTGTTTTTT. It encodes CASSRQGKAGELFF.

The chain recombines TRBV24-1 with TRBJ2-1; 8 bases are shared with TRBD2. Germline V CDR1 and CDR2: KGHDR, SFDVKD. J lost 5 bases, V lost 4 bases, and 6 bases had no gene match. The CDR3 is 15 amino acids. CDR3 protein: CATSDAGTSHNEQFF. CDR3 bases: TGTGCCACCAGTGACGCCGGGACTAGTCACAATGAGCAGTTCTTC.

The CDR3 reads CASSSQGGVQPQHF. DNA for the CDR3: TGTGCCAGCAGCTCCCAAGGGGGCGTACAGCCCCAGCATTTT. The chain is built from TRBV7-2 and TRBJ1-5; 7 positions agree with TRBD1. The germline CDR1 and CDR2 sequences are SGHTA and FQGNSA. After removal of 4 bases from V and 7 bases from J, the junction contained 7 bases not matched to a gene. The CDR3 sequence is 14 residues long.

This chain uses TRBV3-1 (or the pseudogene TRBV3-2) with TRBJ2-1; 7 nucleotides line up with TRBD2. In germline, CDR1 is LGHDT, CDR2 YNNKEL (reference sequence). The J segment lost 0 bases and the V segment lost 4 bases, leaving 6 bases of the junction unmatched. The CDR3 contains 16 residues. CDR3 coding DNA: TGTGCCAGCAGCCTGCGGGACTACAGCTCCTACAATGAGCAGTTCTTC. Its translation is CASSLRDYSSYNEQFF.

The chain links TRBV7-9 to TRBJ1-5, with a tentative D call TRBD1 (6 bases). This CDR3 contains 17 residues. V lost 8 bases and J 6 bases, leaving 26 bases between the germline ends. CDR1 is SEHNR, CDR2 FQNEAQ, per germline (reference sequence). The CDR3 here is CASGRGTGFDRLQPQHF. The CDR3 bases are TGTGCCAGCGGGAGGGGTACAGGGTTCGACCGCCTTCAGCCCCAGCATTTT.

This chain connects TRBV4-2 to TRBJ1-2; unclear D gene. This CDR3 comprises 13 residues. Trimming took 1 base from V and 8 from J, leaving 11 bases between them. Per germline, CDR1 LGHNA and CDR2 YNFKEQ. The CDR3 spells CASSQVSGNGYTF. Written as DNA, the CDR3 is TGTGCCAGCAGCCAAGTTTCCGGGAACGGCTACACCTTC.

The gene calls are TRBV2 and TRBJ2-5, with 9 bases matching TRBD1. Losses at the gene ends were 2 bases for V and 5 bases for J; bases not matched to a gene: 9. The CDR3 loop spans 16 amino acids. CDR1 SNHLY and CDR2 FYNNEI come from the germline V gene. The CDR3 coding sequence is TGTGCCAGCAGTGAAATTATCACAGGGGGCTTCGAGACCCAGTACTTC. This codes for CASSEIITGGFETQYF.

The chain combines TRBV7-2 with TRBJ1-1, with D possibly being TRBD1 (5 bases). V was shortened by 5 bases and J by 6 bases, with 16 bases between the two germline ends. The CDR3 loop spans 14 amino acids. Per germline, CDR1 SGHTA and CDR2 FQGNSA. CDR3 amino acids: CASSPLIAGAEAFF. The CDR3 nucleotides read TGTGCCAGCAGCCCCCTGATCGCGGGGGCTGAAGCTTTCTTT.

This chain joins TRBV6-5 and TRBJ2-1; 8 nucleotides align to TRBD1. Germline-derived CDR1 and CDR2 are MNHEY and SVGAGI. This CDR3 comprises 14 residues. V shed 6 bases, J shed 4 bases, and the junction held 5 bases outside the gene matches. For the CDR3, the DNA is TGTGCCAGCAGGGGGACAGGAGTTTACAATGAGCAGTTCTTC. Translating gives CASRGTGVYNEQFF.

The chain employs TRBV5-1 and TRBJ1-1, with 9 bases matching TRBD1. The trim removed 0 bases at V and 6 bases at J, leaving 6 bases unmatched. Germline assignment: CDR1 SGHRS and CDR2 YFSETQ. The CDR3 is 15 residues long. The CDR3, as DNA: TGCGCCAGCAGCTTGGGGACAGGGGTTTCCCCTGAAGCTTTCTTT. This sequence encodes CASSLGTGVSPEAFF.